Listed below are T cell receptor beta chains from one sample, sequenced in a study of blood T cell repertoires in COVID-19. Method: immunoSEQ multiplex PCR; TCRdb's copy keeps in-frame clones and lacks some. In the table there are 350,000 to 450,000 clones, about nine tenths of which are singletons. The sequencing input was peripheral blood. The source of these receptors is a woman aged 40 to 50 with COVID-19, enrolled during active disease. CDR3s include the opening cysteine and the closing phenylalanine or tryptophan. D genes are given only for firm matches. The size of a clone is reported for some rows only, either as once, few or many, or as a class for expanded clones.

clone_size	cdr3_length	v_call	d_call	j_call	cdr3_nt	cdr3_aa
-	18	TRBV28	TRBD2	TRBJ2-3	TGTGCCAGCAGTTTCTCCCACCCCCTAGCGGGCCGCATAGATACGCAGTATTTT	CASSFSHPLAGRIDTQYF
-	15	TRBV7-6	-	TRBJ1-1	TGTGCCAGCAGCTTTTGGGAGTTGTCGAACACTGAAGCTTTCTTT	CASSFWELSNTEAFF
few	13	TRBV6-2/TRBV6-3	-	TRBJ1-2	TGTGCCAGCAGTTCGAGTCCTAACTATGGCTACACCTTC	CASSSSPNYGYTF
-	17	TRBV19	-	TRBJ1-3	TGTGCCAGTACCAGAAACTACAGGCTAATCGTTGGAAACACCATATATTTT	CASTRNYRLIVGNTIYF
-	16	TRBV4-3	TRBD2	TRBJ2-1	TGCGCCAGCAGCCAGGAACTAGCGGGGGGCCGTAATGAGCAGTTCTTC	CASSQELAGGRNEQFF
-	15	TRBV6-2/TRBV6-3	TRBD1	TRBJ1-5	TGTGCCAGCAGCCCCCGGGACAGGGTTTATCAGCCCCAGCATTTT	CASSPRDRVYQPQHF
-	14	TRBV6-6	-	TRBJ1-1	TGTGCCAGCAGGAGACGAGCAGGGGACACTGAAGCTTTCTTT	CASRRRAGDTEAFF
few	13	TRBV5-5	-	TRBJ1-2	TGTGCCAGCAGTAGACAGGAACACTATGGCTACACCTTC	CASSRQEHYGYTF
-	13	TRBV2	TRBD1	TRBJ1-2	TGTGCCAGCAGGGGGCAGGGGGACTCTGGCTACACCTTC	CASRGQGDSGYTF
once	17	TRBV19	-	TRBJ1-1	TGTGCCAGCACCCTACGAAGGGAGAATTACATGAACACTGAAGCTTTCTTT	CASTLRRENYMNTEAFF
-	14	TRBV28	-	TRBJ1-1	TGTGCCAGCAGTTTATCGGGGATTGGAACTGAAGCTTTCTTT	CASSLSGIGTEAFF
-	15	TRBV6-5	TRBD2	TRBJ2-7	TGTGCCAGCAGAGATCCTCGGACTAGCTCCTACGAGCAGTACTTC	CASRDPRTSSYEQYF
once	15	TRBV4-3	TRBD1	TRBJ2-7	TGCGCCAGCAGCCAAGGGGACAGGGGAAAAGCCGAGCAGTACTTC	CASSQGDRGKAEQYF
once	14	TRBV29-1	-	TRBJ2-1	TGCAGCGTACTCTCAACGGGATCCTACAATGAGCAGTTCTTC	CSVLSTGSYNEQFF
-	13	TRBV30	TRBD2	TRBJ2-3	TGTGCCGCCTCCCTAGCGGCCACAGATACGCAGTATTTT	CAASLAATDTQYF
-	16	TRBV4-1	TRBD1	TRBJ1-3	TGCGCCAGCAGCCAACCGGACAGGGGCCCTGGAAACACCATATATTTT	CASSQPDRGPGNTIYF
-	17	TRBV9	-	TRBJ1-1	TGTGCCAGCAGCGAGGGGGGGCGACAAGGGCAGAACACTGAAGCTTTCTTT	CASSEGGRQGQNTEAFF
-	12	TRBV30	TRBD1	TRBJ2-7	TGTGCCTGGAGTGGGGACAGGGACGAGCAGTACTTC	CAWSGDRDEQYF
once	18	TRBV28	TRBD2	TRBJ2-4	TGTGCCAGCAGTTGGGAGACTAGCGGGGGGGCCGCCAAAAACATTCAGTACTTC	CASSWETSGGAAKNIQYF
-	14	TRBV6-5	TRBD1	TRBJ1-6	TGTGCCACCTTACGACAGGGGCGAAATTCACCCCTCCACTTT	CATLRQGRNSPLHF
-	12	TRBV30	-	TRBJ2-5	TGTGCCTGGGACAAGTACCAAGAGACCCAGTACTTC	CAWDKYQETQYF
once	14	TRBV9	TRBD1	TRBJ1-2	TGTGCCAGCAGCTCCCAACAGGGGATTGCGGGCTACACCTTC	CASSSQQGIAGYTF
-	13	TRBV12-3/TRBV12-4	-	TRBJ2-7	TGTGCCAGCACTCCAATGGGAGGCGGCGAGCAGTACTTC	CASTPMGGGEQYF
-	16	TRBV9	TRBD1	TRBJ2-2	TGTGCCAGCAGCCCACCTTCGACAGGGACCACCGGGGAGCTGTTTTTT	CASSPPSTGTTGELFF
few	14	TRBV30	-	TRBJ2-1	TGTGCCTGGAAGACACTGAGCTCCTACAATGAGCAGTTCTTC	CAWKTLSSYNEQFF
-	14	TRBV19	-	TRBJ1-2	TGTGCCACCCATCAACGGAGGGGACCGGGTCCCTACACCTTC	CATHQRRGPGPYTF
few	14	TRBV29-1	TRBD2	TRBJ2-1	TGCAGCGTTCTCCCTAGCGGGAGACGCGATGAGCAGTTCTTC	CSVLPSGRRDEQFF
-	13	TRBV11-2	-	TRBJ2-3	TGTGCCAGCAGCTTAGCCTACACAGATACGCAGTATTTT	CASSLAYTDTQYF
-	12	TRBV28	TRBD1	TRBJ1-3	TGTGCCACCGGGACAGGCGCAGACACCATATATTTT	CATGTGADTIYF
once	15	TRBV7-2	TRBD1	TRBJ2-7	TGTGCCAGCAGCTTAGACCCGACAGGGTACTACGAGCAGTACTTC	CASSLDPTGYYEQYF
once	14	TRBV15	TRBD1	TRBJ1-1	TGTGCCACCGGGTTGGACAGGCCAAGCACTGAAGCTTTCTTT	CATGLDRPSTEAFF
-	16	TRBV27	TRBD1	TRBJ2-7	TGTGCCAGCAGTTCCACTCTCGGGACAGGGGTGGGCGAGCAGTACTTC	CASSSTLGTGVGEQYF
-	17	TRBV27	-	TRBJ1-4	TGTGCCAGCAGTTTATGGGGCCAAGGTGCAATCAATGAAAAACTGTTTTTT	CASSLWGQGAINEKLFF
-	17	TRBV10-3	-	TRBJ1-1	TGTGCCATCAGGAGTGGCGGTGTAAGTGAATTGTACACTGAAGCTTTCTTT	CAIRSGGVSELYTEAFF
-	16	TRBV28	TRBD1	TRBJ1-1	TGTGCCAGCAGTCTACGGGACAGGGTATTAGGCTCTGAAGCTTTCTTT	CASSLRDRVLGSEAFF
-	16	TRBV4-3	TRBD2	TRBJ2-1	TGCGCCAGCAGCCACTCGACTAGCGGGACCTTCAATGAGCAGTTCTTC	CASSHSTSGTFNEQFF
-	14	TRBV5-1	-	TRBJ1-1	TGCGCCAGCAGCTCGTTCGGGGTGGGCACTGAAGCTTTCTTT	CASSSFGVGTEAFF
-	21	TRBV19	TRBD2	TRBJ2-1	TGTGCCAGTAGTATGCAAACGGGACTAGCGGGAGTAAGTAGCTCCTACAATGAGCAGTTCTTC	CASSMQTGLAGVSSSYNEQFF
-	15	TRBV28	TRBD1	TRBJ1-5	TGTGCCAGCAGCAGCGGACAGGGGGACCATCAGCCCCAGCATTTT	CASSSGQGDHQPQHF
-	14	TRBV2	-	TRBJ2-5	TGTGCCAGCCTGGCAGGGCTAGGGCAAGAGACCCAGTACTTC	CASLAGLGQETQYF
-	17	TRBV7-6	TRBD2	TRBJ2-7	TGTGCCAGCAGCCTGGGACTAGCGGGGGGACTCTCCTACGAGCAGTACTTC	CASSLGLAGGLSYEQYF
-	15	TRBV15	TRBD2	TRBJ2-1	TGTGCCACCAGGCCCCGACTAGCGGTGTACAATGAGCAGTTCTTC	CATRPRLAVYNEQFF
-	15	TRBV29-1	-	TRBJ1-3	TGCAGCGTCGGAACCCACGCAGGGCCCGGAAACACCATATATTTT	CSVGTHAGPGNTIYF
-	15	TRBV6-5	TRBD2	TRBJ2-1	TGTGCCAGCAGAAGAATAGCGGGAGTGGGCAATGAGCAGTTCTTC	CASRRIAGVGNEQFF
-	15	TRBV18	-	TRBJ1-1	TGTGCCAGCTCACCATTGGGGGGAGGGGACACTGAAGCTTTCTTT	CASSPLGGGDTEAFF
-	13	TRBV29-1	-	TRBJ1-4	TGCAGCGTAGTCAGGGGCCCTAATGAAAAACTGTTTTTT	CSVVRGPNEKLFF
-	16	TRBV30	TRBD2	TRBJ2-3	TGTGCCTGGAGTGCGCGACTAGCGGGAAACACAGATACGCAGTATTTT	CAWSARLAGNTDTQYF
-	17	TRBV7-3	TRBD2	TRBJ2-3	TGTGCCAGCAGCTTAAGGGCTAGCGGGGGGGACACAGATACGCAGTATTTT	CASSLRASGGDTDTQYF
-	13	TRBV12-3/TRBV12-4	-	TRBJ1-2	TGTGCCAGCAGACCCCAGGGGCCATATGGCTACACCTTC	CASRPQGPYGYTF
-	13	TRBV5-1	TRBD1	TRBJ2-5	TGCGCCAGCAGCGACGGGGACAGCGGGACCCAGTACTTC	CASSDGDSGTQYF
-	16	TRBV6-6	TRBD1	TRBJ2-2	TGTGCCAGCAGTTCCCGGACAGGGGGAACCACCGGGGAGCTGTTTTTT	CASSSRTGGTTGELFF
-	14	TRBV24-1	TRBD1	TRBJ1-2	TGTGCCACCAGTGACGACAGGGAGATCGGTGGCTACACCTTC	CATSDDREIGGYTF
-	18	TRBV4-3	TRBD2	TRBJ2-7	TGCGCCAGCAGCCAAGTTGCGGTCGGGCCGGGGGGTTCCTACGAGCAGTACTTC	CASSQVAVGPGGSYEQYF
-	14	TRBV5-1	TRBD1	TRBJ1-1	TGCGCCAGCAGCTCGACAGGGGGCGGCACTGAAGCTTTCTTT	CASSSTGGGTEAFF
-	12	TRBV28	-	TRBJ1-4	TGTGCCAGCAGTGCCGGGTCCCTCAACCTGTTTTTT	CASSAGSLNLFF